This entry lists 4 T cell receptor beta chains sequenced from one sample in a study of shared clonotypes between healthy human individuals. Sequenced by immunoSEQ multiplex PCR; TCRdb stores in-frame clones only, minus some. The table has 2 million to 2.5 million clones, around 95% seen once. Sequenced input: naive CD4+ T cells sorted from blood. Noted subset: CD45RA+ positively selected. The receptors originated from a man aged 18 to 35 in good health.

This clone was found once. The chain couples TRBV2 to TRBJ1-5, with D possibly matching TRBD1 (5 bases). The CDR3 is 13 residues long. CDR1 SNHLY and CDR2 FYNNEI come from the germline V gene. V was cut by 3 bases and J by 11 bases, with 14 bases left in between. The CDR3 loop is CASSDWGSQAQHF. The CDR3, as DNA: TGTGCCAGCAGTGACTGGGGGTCCCAGGCCCAGCATTTT.

The chain has TRBV9 and TRBJ2-4, with 8 positions matching TRBD1. The J segment lost 5 bases and the V segment lost 4 bases, leaving 8 bases of the junction unmatched. The CDR3 covers 15 residues. Germline values: CDR1 SGDLS, CDR2 YYNGEE. Here the CDR3 DNA reads TGTGCCAGCAGCCCACGGACAGGGAGTGAAAACATTCAGTACTTC. This encodes CASSPRTGSENIQYF.

J is TRBJ1-5 and V is TRBV5-1; D remains ambiguous. The CDR3 length is 10 residues. Trimming removed 6 bases from V and 3 bases from J, with 1 base in between. Germline CDR1 SGHRS, CDR2 YFSETQ. CDR3: CASINQPQHF. CDR3 nucleotides: TGCGCCAGCATCAATCAGCCCCAGCATTTT. Complete variable domain (other parts from reference TRBV5-1 and TRBJ1-5): KAGVTQTPRYLIKTRGQQVTLSCSPISGHRSVSWYQQTPGQGLQFLFEYFSETQRNKGNFPGRFSGRQFSNSRSEMNVSTLELGDSALYLCASINQPQHFGDGTRLSIL.

This clone was found once. The chain employs TRBV7-3 and TRBJ2-7; no reliable D call. The CDR3 runs to 13 residues. Trimming left V 1 base short and J 3 bases short, with 7 bases between. Germline V gives CDR1 SGHTA, CDR2 FQGTGA. The CDR3 region is CASSLSGSYEQYF. In DNA form, the CDR3 reads TGTGCCAGCAGCTTAAGCGGTAGCTACGAGCAGTACTTC.